These T cell receptor beta chains were read from a single sample in a study of control samples from healthy donors and cancer patients. Sequencing was performed with immunoSEQ multiplex PCR; in TCRdb, only in-frame clones are kept and a portion is missing. The table records some 67,000 clones, nearly 90% of them present only once. Sequencing used PBMCs. The receptors here all came from a man in his 60s with lung cancer. The conserved cysteine and the conserved F or W are not part of the CDR3 here. Each record gives: J gene, V gene, CDR3 length, CDR3 protein.

J: TRBJ2-6
V: TRBV7-2
length: 13
CDR3: ASSFTVPGANVLT

J: TRBJ1-2
V: TRBV5-6
length: 11
CDR3: ASSRDRGYGYT

J: TRBJ1-3
V: TRBV24-1
length: 14
CDR3: ATSDFQGTPGNTIY

J: TRBJ1-3
V: TRBV5-4
length: 12
CDR3: ASSIGTVGNTIY

J: TRBJ1-1
V: TRBV6-5
length: 13
CDR3: ASSYSLWANTEAF

J: TRBJ1-3
V: TRBV3-1/TRBV3-2
length: 14
CDR3: ASSQILGVIGNTIY

J: TRBJ1-1
V: TRBV5-1
length: 15
CDR3: ASSLAGQGRGDTEAF

J: TRBJ1-1
V: TRBV18
length: 13
CDR3: ASSGSTGGGTEAF

J: TRBJ1-4
V: TRBV30
length: 11
CDR3: AWNRALNEKLF

J: TRBJ1-6
V: TRBV30
length: 12
CDR3: AWRARDPYSPLH

J: TRBJ1-1
V: TRBV7-2
length: 12
CDR3: ASSLRAVNTEAF

J: TRBJ1-1
V: TRBV2
length: 8
CDR3: ASIPPEAF

J: TRBJ1-4
V: TRBV14
length: 13
CDR3: ASSKDKQIREKLF

J: TRBJ1-5
V: TRBV19
length: 15
CDR3: ASSIHRSLGFDQPQH

J: TRBJ1-2
V: TRBV9
length: 15
CDR3: ASSVGFLDGRIYGYT

J: TRBJ2-2
V: TRBV18
length: 11
CDR3: ASSTGNTGELF

J: TRBJ1-1
V: TRBV7-2
length: 13
CDR3: ASSFRQGQNTEAF

J: TRBJ1-1
V: TRBV29-1
length: 9
CDR3: SVDSYTEAF

J: TRBJ1-4
V: TRBV18
length: 11
CDR3: ASSQDRNEKLF

J: TRBJ1-3
V: TRBV10-3
length: 12
CDR3: AIAIQEDGNTIY

J: TRBJ2-3
V: TRBV3-1/TRBV3-2
length: 15
CDR3: ASSQVGLAGSTDTQY

J: TRBJ2-4
V: TRBV7-2
length: 12
CDR3: ASSLERFPNIQY

J: TRBJ2-5
V: TRBV9
length: 13
CDR3: ASSVGTGAQETQY

J: TRBJ1-2
V: TRBV6-4
length: 12
CDR3: ASSDGRRDYGYT

J: TRBJ2-6
V: TRBV7-9
length: 13
CDR3: ASSRSGSGANVLT

J: TRBJ2-3
V: TRBV9
length: 12
CDR3: ASSPRTGSDTQY

J: TRBJ2-5
V: TRBV3-1/TRBV3-2
length: 12
CDR3: ASSTDRVWETQY